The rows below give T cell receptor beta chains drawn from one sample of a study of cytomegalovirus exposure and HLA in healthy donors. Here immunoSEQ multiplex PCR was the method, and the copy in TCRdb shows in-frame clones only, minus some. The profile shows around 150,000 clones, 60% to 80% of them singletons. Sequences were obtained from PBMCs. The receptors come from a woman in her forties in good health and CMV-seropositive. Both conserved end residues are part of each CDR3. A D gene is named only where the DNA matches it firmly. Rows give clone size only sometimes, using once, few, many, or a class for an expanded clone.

DNA: TGTGCCAGCAGCCTCTTCCCTAGCGGGAGTTCAGAGACCCAGTACTTC
CDR3: CASSLFPSGSSETQYF
J: TRBJ2-5
V: TRBV5-8
size: -
D: TRBD2

DNA: TGTGCCAGCAGCCTAGACAGGGGGGTAAGGGGGTACAATGAGCAGTTCTTC
CDR3: CASSLDRGVRGYNEQFF
J: TRBJ2-1
V: TRBV7-9
size: -
D: TRBD1

DNA: TGTGCCAGCAGCCCCGCCCAAGGGGGTCGGGAGACCCAGTACTTC
CDR3: CASSPAQGGRETQYF
J: TRBJ2-5
V: TRBV9
size: -
D: -

DNA: TGTGCCAGCAGATTCGGACGTATAGCGGGCTACACCTTC
CDR3: CASRFGRIAGYTF
J: TRBJ1-2
V: TRBV6-5
size: -
D: -

DNA: TGTGCCAGCAGTACGCTTCGGACAGGGAAAGTCTACGAGCAGTACTTC
CDR3: CASSTLRTGKVYEQYF
J: TRBJ2-7
V: TRBV28
size: few
D: TRBD1

DNA: TGTGCCAGCAGCTTAGACAGCACCTTTAACTATGGCTACACCTTC
CDR3: CASSLDSTFNYGYTF
J: TRBJ1-2
V: TRBV5-4
size: -
D: -

DNA: TGTGCTAGCAGCTTAACAGGGGGCACAGATACGCAGTATTTT
CDR3: CASSLTGGTDTQYF
J: TRBJ2-3
V: TRBV7-7
size: -
D: TRBD1

DNA: TGCGCCAGCAGCCATCCGGGACAGAGCACAGATACGCAGTATTTT
CDR3: CASSHPGQSTDTQYF
J: TRBJ2-3
V: TRBV4-1
size: -
D: TRBD1

DNA: TGTGCCAGCAGCTTAGGAGCGGGAAGTCGCGAGCAGTACTTC
CDR3: CASSLGAGSREQYF
J: TRBJ2-7
V: TRBV7-2
size: once
D: TRBD2

DNA: TGTGCCAGCAGTTTATCACGGTTTCAGACCCAGTACTTC
CDR3: CASSLSRFQTQYF
J: TRBJ2-5
V: TRBV27
size: -
D: -

DNA: TGTGCCAGCAGTTTATCTACCCAGCAGGTCGACTATGGCTACACCTTC
CDR3: CASSLSTQQVDYGYTF
J: TRBJ1-2
V: TRBV28
size: -
D: -

DNA: TGTGCCAGCAGTGGACTTCTAGCGGGAGAGCCGGCGGGGGAGCAGTACTTC
CDR3: CASSGLLAGEPAGEQYF
J: TRBJ2-7
V: TRBV6-1
size: -
D: TRBD2

DNA: TGTGCCAGCAACCCGGACAGGGCTTGGGAGACCCAGTACTTC
CDR3: CASNPDRAWETQYF
J: TRBJ2-5
V: TRBV28
size: -
D: TRBD1

DNA: TGTGCCAGCAGGGGGACTAGCGGGAGTTACGAGCAGTACTTC
CDR3: CASRGTSGSYEQYF
J: TRBJ2-7
V: TRBV28
size: once
D: TRBD2

DNA: TGCGCCAGCAGTCGGGACAACTCCTACGAGCAGTACTTC
CDR3: CASSRDNSYEQYF
J: TRBJ2-7
V: TRBV23-1
size: -
D: -

DNA: TGCGCCAGCCGACCTTTACAGGGTATATCGGCCAATGAGCAGTTCTTC
CDR3: CASRPLQGISANEQFF
J: TRBJ2-1
V: TRBV5-1
size: once
D: -

DNA: TGTGCCACCAGCAAAGATGGACAGGGACGGCAGCCCCAGCATTTT
CDR3: CATSKDGQGRQPQHF
J: TRBJ1-5
V: TRBV15
size: -
D: TRBD1

DNA: TGTGCCAGCAGGACAGGAGCCTACGAGCAGTACTTC
CDR3: CASRTGAYEQYF
J: TRBJ2-7
V: TRBV25-1
size: -
D: -

DNA: TGCGCCAGCAGCTTGGGATCTTACATGAACACTGAAGCTTTCTTT
CDR3: CASSLGSYMNTEAFF
J: TRBJ1-1
V: TRBV5-1
size: medium-sized
D: -

DNA: TGTGCCAGCAGCCGTGGGGGGGGCGGCAATCAGCCCCAGCATTTT
CDR3: CASSRGGGGNQPQHF
J: TRBJ1-5
V: TRBV6-5
size: -
D: -

DNA: TGTGCCAGCAGCTTACGTCGAGCGGAGAAGCCCAAAAACATTCAGTACTTC
CDR3: CASSLRRAEKPKNIQYF
J: TRBJ2-4
V: TRBV7-3
size: -
D: -

DNA: TGTGCCAGCAGCATGTTTCCTTCAGGGGGCGCGTCCTACGAGCAGTACTTC
CDR3: CASSMFPSGGASYEQYF
J: TRBJ2-7
V: TRBV21-1
size: -
D: -

DNA: TGTGCCAGCAGCGTTGTAGGAGACACAGATACGCAGTATTTT
CDR3: CASSVVGDTDTQYF
J: TRBJ2-3
V: TRBV5-4
size: many
D: -

DNA: TGTGCCAGCAGCTTTACCGGGAACTTATCCTACGAGCAGTACTTC
CDR3: CASSFTGNLSYEQYF
J: TRBJ2-7
V: TRBV7-9
size: few
D: -

DNA: TGTGCCAGCTCCGAGAGTCTCGGCTACACCTTC
CDR3: CASSESLGYTF
J: TRBJ1-2
V: TRBV18
size: -
D: -

DNA: TGTGCCTGGAGTCGTAGAGGAGACACAGATACGCAGTATTTT
CDR3: CAWSRRGDTDTQYF
J: TRBJ2-3
V: TRBV30
size: few
D: -

DNA: TGTGCCAGCTCACCAAGGACAGACACCGGGGAGCTGTTTTTT
CDR3: CASSPRTDTGELFF
J: TRBJ2-2
V: TRBV18
size: -
D: -

DNA: TGTGCCAGCAGTTTACAGGGCTCAGATACGCAGTATTTT
CDR3: CASSLQGSDTQYF
J: TRBJ2-3
V: TRBV27
size: -
D: -

DNA: TGTGCCAGCAGTCTCCGGACTAGCGGAGGTACAGATACGCAGTATTTT
CDR3: CASSLRTSGGTDTQYF
J: TRBJ2-3
V: TRBV27
size: -
D: TRBD2

DNA: TGTGCCAGCAAACCATTAGCGGGAGGTGAGTTCTTC
CDR3: CASKPLAGGEFF
J: TRBJ2-1
V: TRBV6-5
size: -
D: TRBD2

DNA: TGTGCCAGCAGCTTGGAATTAGGGAGCTCTGGAAACACCATATATTTT
CDR3: CASSLELGSSGNTIYF
J: TRBJ1-3
V: TRBV5-4
size: few
D: -

DNA: TGTGCCAGCGGGGACTACGAGCAGTACTTC
CDR3: CASGDYEQYF
J: TRBJ2-7
V: TRBV19
size: -
D: -

DNA: TGTGCCACTCAAGGGAACAGGGCGGCGAATTCACCCCTCCACTTT
CDR3: CATQGNRAANSPLHF
J: TRBJ1-6
V: TRBV6-6
size: -
D: -

DNA: TGTGCCAGCAGCCCGGACAGGGGGCGCAGGAGTGAGCAGTTCTTC
CDR3: CASSPDRGRRSEQFF
J: TRBJ2-1
V: TRBV6-5
size: -
D: TRBD1

DNA: TGTGCCAGCAGTTTATTACCTCAGGCCCAGCATTTT
CDR3: CASSLLPQAQHF
J: TRBJ1-5
V: TRBV28
size: -
D: -

DNA: TGTGCCAGCCTCGACAGGGCGGACGGGGAGCTGTTTTTT
CDR3: CASLDRADGELFF
J: TRBJ2-2
V: TRBV18
size: -
D: TRBD1

DNA: TGTGCCAGCAGCTCAACAGGGGGCGCGGAGACCCAGTACTTC
CDR3: CASSSTGGAETQYF
J: TRBJ2-5
V: TRBV7-3
size: few
D: TRBD1

DNA: TGCAGCGTCGGAGCGGGGAACACAGATACGCAGTATTTT
CDR3: CSVGAGNTDTQYF
J: TRBJ2-3
V: TRBV29-1
size: -
D: TRBD2

DNA: TGTGCCAGCAGCGTAGACAGGGGGTTCCAAGAGACCCAGTACTTC
CDR3: CASSVDRGFQETQYF
J: TRBJ2-5
V: TRBV7-2
size: -
D: TRBD1

DNA: TGTGCCAGCAACCTCGGGGGGGGGCTTAATGAGCAGTTCTTC
CDR3: CASNLGGGLNEQFF
J: TRBJ2-1
V: TRBV7-8
size: -
D: TRBD2

DNA: TGTGCCAGCAGCTTAGCACTGGATGAGCAGTTCTTC
CDR3: CASSLALDEQFF
J: TRBJ2-1
V: TRBV11-1
size: -
D: -

DNA: TGTGCCAGCAGCCGCGGGAGGCGAGGGAGCTCCTACAATGAGCAGTTCTTC
CDR3: CASSRGRRGSSYNEQFF
J: TRBJ2-1
V: TRBV7-2
size: -
D: TRBD2

DNA: TGTGCCAGCAGCTTAGACATCGCGGGGATACAGCTTGAGCAGTACTTC
CDR3: CASSLDIAGIQLEQYF
J: TRBJ2-7
V: TRBV7-9
size: -
D: -

DNA: TGTGCCAGCAGCACAGGGACAATCAGTCCCCAGCATTTT
CDR3: CASSTGTISPQHF
J: TRBJ1-5
V: TRBV11-2
size: -
D: -

DNA: TGTGCCAGCAGTTTAGGGCCCGGACAGGGCCTAACCTACGAGCAGTACTTC
CDR3: CASSLGPGQGLTYEQYF
J: TRBJ2-7
V: TRBV28
size: -
D: TRBD1

DNA: TGTGCCAGCAGCCGCCAGCAGGGGGCCAACACTGAAGCTTTCTTT
CDR3: CASSRQQGANTEAFF
J: TRBJ1-1
V: TRBV11-2
size: -
D: TRBD1

DNA: TGTGCCAGCTCAACTGGACAGGGCAGCGACTATGGCTACACCTTC
CDR3: CASSTGQGSDYGYTF
J: TRBJ1-2
V: TRBV18
size: -
D: TRBD1

DNA: TGCGCCACCACTAACCGGCGGGGGGGTAATGAGCAGTTCTTC
CDR3: CATTNRRGGNEQFF
J: TRBJ2-1
V: TRBV23-1
size: -
D: TRBD2

DNA: TGTGCCAGTAGAACGACAGGGTGGGCCAAAAACATTCAGTACTTC
CDR3: CASRTTGWAKNIQYF
J: TRBJ2-4
V: TRBV19
size: few
D: TRBD1

DNA: TGTGCCAGCAGTAGTCCGGGACAGTCCTACGAGCAGTACTTC
CDR3: CASSSPGQSYEQYF
J: TRBJ2-7
V: TRBV28
size: -
D: TRBD1

DNA: TGCGCCAGCACCGACAGTCCCACCTACGAGCAGTACTTC
CDR3: CASTDSPTYEQYF
J: TRBJ2-7
V: TRBV5-1
size: -
D: -

DNA: TGTGCCAGCAGTTTAGGGGGGTCTCCGTATGGCTACACCTTC
CDR3: CASSLGGSPYGYTF
J: TRBJ1-2
V: TRBV28
size: -
D: -

DNA: TGTGCCAGCAGCCCCGTTAGCGGAGGAACGGAAGAGCAGTACTTC
CDR3: CASSPVSGGTEEQYF
J: TRBJ2-7
V: TRBV6-6
size: once
D: -

DNA: TGTGCCAGCAGCGTAACATCGCTGGAGACCCAGTACTTC
CDR3: CASSVTSLETQYF
J: TRBJ2-5
V: TRBV9
size: few
D: -

DNA: TGTGCCAGCAGCGCCCATCGAGGTGGCTACACCTTC
CDR3: CASSAHRGGYTF
J: TRBJ1-2
V: TRBV9
size: -
D: -